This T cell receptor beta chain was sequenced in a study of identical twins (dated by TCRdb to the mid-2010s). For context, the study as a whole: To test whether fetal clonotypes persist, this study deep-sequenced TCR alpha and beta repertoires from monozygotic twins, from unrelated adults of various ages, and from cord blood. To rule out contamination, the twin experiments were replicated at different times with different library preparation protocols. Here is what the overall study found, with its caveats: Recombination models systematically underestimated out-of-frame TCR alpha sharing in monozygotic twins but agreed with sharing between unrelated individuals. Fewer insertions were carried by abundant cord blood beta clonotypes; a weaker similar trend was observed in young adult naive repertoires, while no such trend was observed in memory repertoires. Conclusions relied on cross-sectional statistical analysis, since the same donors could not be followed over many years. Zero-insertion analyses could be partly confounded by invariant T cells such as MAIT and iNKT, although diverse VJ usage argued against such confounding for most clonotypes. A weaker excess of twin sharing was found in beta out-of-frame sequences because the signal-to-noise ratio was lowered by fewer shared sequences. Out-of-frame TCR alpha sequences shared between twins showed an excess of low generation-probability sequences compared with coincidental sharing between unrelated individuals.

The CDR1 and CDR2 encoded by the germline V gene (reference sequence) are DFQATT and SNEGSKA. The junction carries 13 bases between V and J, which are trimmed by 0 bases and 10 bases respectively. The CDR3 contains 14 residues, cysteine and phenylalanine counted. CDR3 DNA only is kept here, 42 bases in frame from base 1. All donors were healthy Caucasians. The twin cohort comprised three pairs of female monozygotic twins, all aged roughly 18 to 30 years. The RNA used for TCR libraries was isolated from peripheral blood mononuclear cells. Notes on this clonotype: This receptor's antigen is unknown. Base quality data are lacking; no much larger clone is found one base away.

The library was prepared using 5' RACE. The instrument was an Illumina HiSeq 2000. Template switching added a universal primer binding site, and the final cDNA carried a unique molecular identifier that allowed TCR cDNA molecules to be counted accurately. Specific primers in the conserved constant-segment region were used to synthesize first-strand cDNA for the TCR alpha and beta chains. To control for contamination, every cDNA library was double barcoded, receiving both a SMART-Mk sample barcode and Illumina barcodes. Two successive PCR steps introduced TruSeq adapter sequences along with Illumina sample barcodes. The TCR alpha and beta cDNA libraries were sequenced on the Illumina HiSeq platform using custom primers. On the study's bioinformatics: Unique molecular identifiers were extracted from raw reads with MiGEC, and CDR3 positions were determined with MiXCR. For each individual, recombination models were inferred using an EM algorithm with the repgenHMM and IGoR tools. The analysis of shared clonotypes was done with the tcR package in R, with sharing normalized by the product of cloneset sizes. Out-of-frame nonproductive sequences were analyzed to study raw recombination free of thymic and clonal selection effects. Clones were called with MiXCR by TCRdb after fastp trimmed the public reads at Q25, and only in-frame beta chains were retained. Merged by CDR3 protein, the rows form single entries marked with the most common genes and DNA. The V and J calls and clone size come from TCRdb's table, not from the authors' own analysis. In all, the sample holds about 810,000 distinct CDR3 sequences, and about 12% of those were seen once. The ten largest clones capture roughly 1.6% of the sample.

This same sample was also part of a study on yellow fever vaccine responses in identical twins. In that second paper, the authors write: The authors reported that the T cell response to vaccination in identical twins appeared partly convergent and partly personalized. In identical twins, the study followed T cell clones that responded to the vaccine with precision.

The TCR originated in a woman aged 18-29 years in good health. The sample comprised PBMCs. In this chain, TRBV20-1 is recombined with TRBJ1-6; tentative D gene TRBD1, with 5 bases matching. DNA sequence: TGCAGTGCTAGAGATGATCAGGGTGTATCACCCCTCCACTTT. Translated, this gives CSARDDQGVSPLHF.